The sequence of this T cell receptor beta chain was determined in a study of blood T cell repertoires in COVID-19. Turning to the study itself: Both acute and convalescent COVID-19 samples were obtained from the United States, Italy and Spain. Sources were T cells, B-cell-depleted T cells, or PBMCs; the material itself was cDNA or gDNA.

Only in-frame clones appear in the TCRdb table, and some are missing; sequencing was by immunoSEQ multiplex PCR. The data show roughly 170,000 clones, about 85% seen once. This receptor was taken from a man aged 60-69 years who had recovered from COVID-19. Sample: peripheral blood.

CDR3 sequence: CASSRILSGGFSDTQYF. CDR3 in DNA: TGTGCCAGCAGCCGGATCCTTAGCGGGGGGTTCTCAGATACGCAGTATTTT. This chain links TRBV7-9 with TRBJ2-3, with 10 bases identical to TRBD2. The CDR3 runs 17 residues. Germline V gene sequence: CDR1 SEHNR, CDR2 FQNEAQ (reference sequence). Trimming at V came to 5 bases and at J to 4 bases, leaving 12 bases not matched to a gene.